The clone carrying this TCR beta chain turned up a few times. Its antigen is as yet unknown. This record comes from a study of siplizumab effects on memory and regulatory T cells. Data came from immunoSEQ multiplex PCR; TCRdb stores just in-frame clones and leaves some out. The table has roughly 26,000 clones, roughly 82% seen once; the top ten hold about 25%. The CDR3 contains 12 residues. Unmatched junction bases numbered 2, after V lost 4 bases and J lost 4 bases. Germline V gives CDR1 GTSNPN, CDR2 SVGIG (reference sequence). Points from the study as a whole: Greater diversity than memory cells seemed evident in naive T cells, which also appeared to be major alloresponse contributors. Only a minor fraction of alloreactive clones mapped to unstimulated subsets.

This receptor was obtained from a human donor in good health. The chain recombines TRBV30 with TRBJ2-5; TRBD1 matches at 8 bases. Sequencing was performed on memory CD4+ T cells sorted from blood. The chain's CDR3 is CAWTQGGETQYF. The CDR3 nucleotides read TGTGCCTGGACACAGGGGGGAGAGACCCAGTACTTC.